This TCR beta chain was retrieved from a study of T cells in Graves' hyperthyroidism and ophthalmopathy. General study findings and limits: Model predictions of ophthalmopathy came a median about 6.3 months before onset.

Each diagnosis drew on symptoms, thyroxine, TRAb, thyroid ultrasound and orbital computed tomography findings. TCR beta CDR3 sequences were amplified from RNA transcripts. With the HTBI primer set, the TCR CDR3 went through a first round of RT-PCR. TCRdb re-called the multiplex PCR reads with MiXCR, one entry per CDR3 protein. The sample includes hundreds of thousands of distinct CDR3 sequences, around a fifth of them seen just once. CDR3 length: 16 amino acids. Germline V gene lookup returns CDR1 SGHVS and CDR2 FQNEAQ. V lost 5 bases and J 2 bases, leaving 16 bases between the germline ends. This clonotype turned up a few times. Its specificity is unknown.

The sequenced sample was blood. This chain links TRBV7-8 with TRBJ2-1, with D perhaps matching TRBD1 or TRBD2 (5 bases each). This receptor was obtained from an older woman with Graves' ophthalmopathy. The chain's CDR3 is CASSPRRDVAYNEQFF. CDR3 bases: TGTGCCAGCAGCCCCAGACGGGACGTAGCCTACAATGAGCAGTTCTTC.